What follows are 9 T cell receptor beta chains derived from one specimen sequenced in a study of PD-1 blockade in classical Hodgkin lymphoma. Relapse was seen in all patients after autologous stem cell transplantation, and brentuximab vedotin exposure was variable. Using immunoSEQ multiplex PCR, the repertoire was profiled, and TCRdb retains in-frame clones only, with some absent. The table shows more than 90,000 clones, with about four fifths occurring only once. Source: peripheral blood mononuclear cells (PBMCs), taken before the second cycle of nivolumab. The origin of the receptors is a human donor with classical Hodgkin lymphoma.

The CDR3 loop reads CASSAAMTGTHGYTF. As DNA, the CDR3 is TGCGCCAGCAGCGCCGCTATGACAGGGACCCATGGCTACACCTTC. The genes are TRBV5-1 and TRBJ1-2, with TRBD1 matching over 7 bases. The CDR3 runs to 15 residues. Germline lookup yields CDR1 SGHRS and CDR2 YFSETQ. Losses at the gene ends were 4 bases for V and 6 bases for J; bases not matched to a gene: 12.

This clone turned up a few times. This chain joins TRBV5-1 and TRBJ1-1; no reliable D call. Trimming left V 9 bases short and J 1 base short, with 16 bases between. In germline, CDR1 is SGHRS, CDR2 YFSETQ. CDR3 length: 14 residues. The DNA for the CDR3 is TGCGCCACGACTACCGGGCAACAGAACACTGAAGCTTTCTTT. This translates into CATTTGQQNTEAFF.

As DNA, the CDR3 is TGTGCCAGCGGGGGGGGGACTGGCAGAGAGCAGTACTTC. Translation gives CASGGGTGREQYF. The rearrangement joins TRBV7-2 to TRBJ2-7; TRBD2 matches 7 bases. The CDR3 totals 13 residues. The germline V gene has CDR1 SGHTA and CDR2 FQGNSA. The junction had 11 bases not matched to a gene; V was cut back by 8 bases and J by 7 bases.

V usage is TRBV2 and J usage is TRBJ1-3; D gene ambiguous. Trimming stripped 0 bases from V and 0 bases from J, with 18 bases between. The CDR3 extends over 19 amino acids. From germline, CDR1 is SNHLY and CDR2 FYNNEI. The CDR3 DNA is TGTGCCAGCAGTGAAGCAGCTTCCCTGGTTTGGGGCTCTGGAAACACCATATATTTT. Its protein product is CASSEAASLVWGSGNTIYF.

This chain uses TRBV7-2 with TRBJ2-2, with D possibly being TRBD1 or TRBD2 (5 bases each). Trimming left V 5 bases short and J 2 bases short, with 15 bases between. The CDR3 has 16 amino acids. CDR1 is SGHTA, CDR2 FQGNSA, per germline. The CDR3 spells CASSLQAGRNTGELFF. CDR3 coding DNA: TGTGCCAGCAGCCTCCAGGCAGGGAGAAACACCGGGGAGCTGTTTTTT.

A few counts support this clone. The chain links TRBV19 to TRBJ1-2; weak D call: TRBD1 (5 bases). The CDR3 is 16 residues long. CDR1 LNHDA and CDR2 SQIVND come from the germline V gene (reference sequence). Trimming took off 5 bases at V and 4 bases at J, with 20 bases between the two ends. The CDR3 nucleotides read TGTGCCAGTAGTTTCCACTCCGGGACGGCGATCTATGGCTACACCTTC. Its translation is CASSFHSGTAIYGYTF.

The rearrangement links TRBV19 to TRBJ2-6, with 7 positions matching TRBD1. Losses at the gene ends were 7 bases for V and 1 base for J; bases not matched to a gene: 4. Per germline, CDR1 LNHDA and CDR2 SQIVND (reference sequence). The CDR3 consists of 15 residues. CDR3 loop: CASMGRGSGANVLTF. CDR3 nucleotides: TGTGCCAGTATGGGCAGGGGGTCTGGGGCCAACGTCCTGACTTTC.

The rearrangement links TRBV2 to TRBJ2-1, with 11 bases fitting TRBD2. Germline CDR1 SNHLY, CDR2 FYNNEI. J gave up 12 bases and V 5 bases, and 9 bases lay outside the gene matches. This CDR3 comprises 14 residues. The CDR3 region is CASSLAGGTMRQFF. The CDR3 nucleotides read TGTGCCAGCAGTTTAGCGGGAGGGACAATGAGGCAGTTCTTC.

This chain joins TRBV5-6 and TRBJ2-7, with TRBD2 identical over 10 bases. Unmatched junction bases numbered 13, after V lost 2 bases and J lost 5 bases. CDR1 SGHDT and CDR2 YYEEEE come from the germline V gene. This CDR3 has 17 residues. The CDR3 region has the DNA TGTGCCAGCAGCTTCGAAGTTCTAGCGGGAGTTCCTAACGAGCAGTACTTC. This translates into CASSFEVLAGVPNEQYF. The full variable domain, its missing parts supplied by reference TRBV5-6 and TRBJ2-7, is DAGVTQSPTHLIKTRGQQVTLRCSPKSGHDTVSWYQQALGQGPQFIFQYYEEEERQRGNFPDRFSGHQFPNYSSELNVNALLLGDSALYLCASSFEVLAGVPNEQYFGPGTRLTVT.